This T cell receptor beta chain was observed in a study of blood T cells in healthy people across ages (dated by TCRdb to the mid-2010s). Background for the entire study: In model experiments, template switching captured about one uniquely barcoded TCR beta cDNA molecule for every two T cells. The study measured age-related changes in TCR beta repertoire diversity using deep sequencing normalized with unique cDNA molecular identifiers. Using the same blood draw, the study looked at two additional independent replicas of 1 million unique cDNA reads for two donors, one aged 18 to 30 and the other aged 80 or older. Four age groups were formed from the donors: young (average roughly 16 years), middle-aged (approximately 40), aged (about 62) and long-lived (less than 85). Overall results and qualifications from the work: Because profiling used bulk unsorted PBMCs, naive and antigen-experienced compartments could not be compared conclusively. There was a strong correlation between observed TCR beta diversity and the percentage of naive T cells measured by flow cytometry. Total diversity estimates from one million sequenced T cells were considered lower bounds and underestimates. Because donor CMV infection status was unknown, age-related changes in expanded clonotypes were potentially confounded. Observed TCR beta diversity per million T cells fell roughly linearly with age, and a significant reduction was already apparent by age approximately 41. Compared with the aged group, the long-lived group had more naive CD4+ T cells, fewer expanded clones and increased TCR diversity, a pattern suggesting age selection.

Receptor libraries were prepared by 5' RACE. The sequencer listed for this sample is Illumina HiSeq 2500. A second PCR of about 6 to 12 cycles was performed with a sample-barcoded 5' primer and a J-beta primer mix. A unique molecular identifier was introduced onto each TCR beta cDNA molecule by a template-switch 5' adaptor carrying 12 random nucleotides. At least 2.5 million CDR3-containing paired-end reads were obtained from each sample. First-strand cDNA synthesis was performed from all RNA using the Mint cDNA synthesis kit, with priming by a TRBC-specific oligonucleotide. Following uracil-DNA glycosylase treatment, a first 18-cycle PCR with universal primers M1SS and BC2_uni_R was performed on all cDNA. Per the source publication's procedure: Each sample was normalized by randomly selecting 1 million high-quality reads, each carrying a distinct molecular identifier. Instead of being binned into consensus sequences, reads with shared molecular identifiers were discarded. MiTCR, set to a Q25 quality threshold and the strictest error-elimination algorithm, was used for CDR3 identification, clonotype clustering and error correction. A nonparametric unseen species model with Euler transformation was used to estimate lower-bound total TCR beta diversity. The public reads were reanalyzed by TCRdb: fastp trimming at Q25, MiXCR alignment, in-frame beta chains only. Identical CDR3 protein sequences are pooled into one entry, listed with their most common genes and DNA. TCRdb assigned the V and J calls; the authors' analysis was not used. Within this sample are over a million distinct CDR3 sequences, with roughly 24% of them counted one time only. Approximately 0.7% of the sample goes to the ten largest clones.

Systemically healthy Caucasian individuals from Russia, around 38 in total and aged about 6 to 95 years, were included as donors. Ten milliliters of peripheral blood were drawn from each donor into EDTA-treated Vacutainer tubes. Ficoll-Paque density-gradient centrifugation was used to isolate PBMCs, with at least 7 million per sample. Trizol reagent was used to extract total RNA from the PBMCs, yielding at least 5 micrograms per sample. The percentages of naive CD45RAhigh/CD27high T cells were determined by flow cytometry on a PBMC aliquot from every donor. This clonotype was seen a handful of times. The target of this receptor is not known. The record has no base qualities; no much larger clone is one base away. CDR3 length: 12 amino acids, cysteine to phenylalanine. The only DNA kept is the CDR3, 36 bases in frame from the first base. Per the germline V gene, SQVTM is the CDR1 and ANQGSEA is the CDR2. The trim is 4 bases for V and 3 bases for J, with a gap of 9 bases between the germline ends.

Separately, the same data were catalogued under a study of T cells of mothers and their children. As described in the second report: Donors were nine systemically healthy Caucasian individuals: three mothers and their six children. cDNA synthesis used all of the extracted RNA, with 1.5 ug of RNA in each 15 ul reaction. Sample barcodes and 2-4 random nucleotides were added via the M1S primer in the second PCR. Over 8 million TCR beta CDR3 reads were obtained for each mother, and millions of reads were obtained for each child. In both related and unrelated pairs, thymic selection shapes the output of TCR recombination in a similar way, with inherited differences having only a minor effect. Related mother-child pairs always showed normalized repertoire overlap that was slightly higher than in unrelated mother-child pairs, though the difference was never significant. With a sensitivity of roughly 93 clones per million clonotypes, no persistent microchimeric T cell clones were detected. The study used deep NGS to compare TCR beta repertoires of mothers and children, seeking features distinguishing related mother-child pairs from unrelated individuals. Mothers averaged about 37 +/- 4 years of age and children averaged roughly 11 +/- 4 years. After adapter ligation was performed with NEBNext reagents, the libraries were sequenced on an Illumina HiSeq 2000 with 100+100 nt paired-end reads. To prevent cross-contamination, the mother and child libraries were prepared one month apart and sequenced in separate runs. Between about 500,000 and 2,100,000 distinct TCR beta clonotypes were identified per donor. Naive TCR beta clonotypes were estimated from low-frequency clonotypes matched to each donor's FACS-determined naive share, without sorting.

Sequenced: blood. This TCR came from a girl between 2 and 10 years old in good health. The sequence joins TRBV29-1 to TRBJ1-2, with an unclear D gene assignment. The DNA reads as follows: TGCAGCGTTGTTGCGGGCTACTATGGCTACACCTTC. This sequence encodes CSVVAGYYGYTF.